These T cell receptor beta chains were read from a single sample in a study of blood T cell repertoires in COVID-19. Some clones are missing from TCRdb's copy, which holds only in-frame ones; the method was immunoSEQ multiplex PCR. The data show 35,000 to 50,000 clones, 80% to 90% seen once. The sequencing sample was made of peripheral blood. These receptors originate from a woman aged 40 to 50 with acute or convalescent COVID-19. Each CDR3 is given with its conserved first and last residue. The order of the fields is V gene, J gene, clone size, D gene, CDR3 protein, CDR3 DNA. The D gene is left open where the match is weak. For some rows the clone size is stated as once, few or many, or as a class when expanded; others skip it.

V gene: TRBV4-1
J gene: TRBJ1-4
clone size: once
D gene: NA
CDR3 protein: CASSQAVGSEKLFF
CDR3 DNA: TGCGCCAGCAGCCAAGCGGTAGGGAGCGAAAAACTGTTTTTT

V gene: TRBV7-7
J gene: TRBJ1-1
clone size: NA
D gene: NA
CDR3 protein: CASSLKQTNMNTEAFF
CDR3 DNA: TGTGCTAGCAGCTTAAAACAGACTAACATGAACACTGAAGCTTTCTTT

V gene: TRBV11-2
J gene: TRBJ2-1
clone size: NA
D gene: NA
CDR3 protein: CASSLGLANYNEQFF
CDR3 DNA: TGTGCCAGCAGCTTAGGGCTAGCAAATTACAATGAGCAGTTCTTC

V gene: TRBV2
J gene: TRBJ1-3
clone size: NA
D gene: TRBD1
CDR3 protein: CASSDRTGSGTIYF
CDR3 DNA: TGTGCCAGCAGTGACAGGACAGGGTCGGGCACCATATATTTT

V gene: TRBV3-1/TRBV3-2
J gene: TRBJ2-5
clone size: NA
D gene: TRBD2
CDR3 protein: CASSPIPSGGETQYF
CDR3 DNA: TGTGCCAGCAGCCCGATACCTAGCGGGGGGGAGACCCAGTACTTC

V gene: TRBV19
J gene: TRBJ1-6
clone size: NA
D gene: NA
CDR3 protein: CASSTGGPREGSPLHF
CDR3 DNA: TGTGCCAGTAGTACCGGCGGCCCCAGGGAGGGTTCACCCCTCCACTTT

V gene: TRBV7-9
J gene: TRBJ1-2
clone size: NA
D gene: NA
CDR3 protein: CASSLEQGGGYTF
CDR3 DNA: TGTGCCAGCAGCTTAGAACAGGGTGGAGGCTACACCTTC

V gene: TRBV2
J gene: TRBJ1-5
clone size: once
D gene: TRBD1
CDR3 protein: CASIGTVNQPQHF
CDR3 DNA: TGTGCCAGCATTGGGACAGTAAATCAGCCCCAGCATTTT

V gene: TRBV4-1
J gene: TRBJ2-5
clone size: NA
D gene: NA
CDR3 protein: CASSQDPRQAIQETQYF
CDR3 DNA: TGCGCCAGCAGCCAAGATCCACGGCAGGCGATTCAAGAGACCCAGTACTTC

V gene: TRBV7-2
J gene: TRBJ2-5
clone size: NA
D gene: NA
CDR3 protein: CASSLGAGVQETQYF
CDR3 DNA: TGTGCCAGCAGCTTGGGGGCGGGGGTCCAAGAGACCCAGTACTTC

V gene: TRBV6-5
J gene: TRBJ1-2
clone size: NA
D gene: NA
CDR3 protein: CASRGDGNYGYTF
CDR3 DNA: TGTGCCAGCAGGGGAGACGGCAACTATGGCTACACCTTC